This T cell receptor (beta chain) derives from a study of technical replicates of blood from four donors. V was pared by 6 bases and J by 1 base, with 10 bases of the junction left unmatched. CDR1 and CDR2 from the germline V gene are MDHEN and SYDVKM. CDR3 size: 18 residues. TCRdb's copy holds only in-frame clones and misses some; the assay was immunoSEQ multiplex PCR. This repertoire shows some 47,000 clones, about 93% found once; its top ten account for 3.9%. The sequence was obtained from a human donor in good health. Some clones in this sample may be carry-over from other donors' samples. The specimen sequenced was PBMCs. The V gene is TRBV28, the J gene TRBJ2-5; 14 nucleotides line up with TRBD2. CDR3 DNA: TGTGCCAGCAGCCTTGTGGGACTAGCGGGGGTCCGCCAAGAGACCCAGTACTTC. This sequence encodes CASSLVGLAGVRQETQYF. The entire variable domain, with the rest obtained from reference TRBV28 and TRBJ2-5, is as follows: DVKVTQSSRYLVKRTGEKVFLECVQDMDHENMFWYRQDPGLGLRLIYFSYDVKMKEKGDIPEGYSVSREKKERFSLILESASTNQTSMYLCASSLVGLAGVRQETQYFGPGTRLLVL.